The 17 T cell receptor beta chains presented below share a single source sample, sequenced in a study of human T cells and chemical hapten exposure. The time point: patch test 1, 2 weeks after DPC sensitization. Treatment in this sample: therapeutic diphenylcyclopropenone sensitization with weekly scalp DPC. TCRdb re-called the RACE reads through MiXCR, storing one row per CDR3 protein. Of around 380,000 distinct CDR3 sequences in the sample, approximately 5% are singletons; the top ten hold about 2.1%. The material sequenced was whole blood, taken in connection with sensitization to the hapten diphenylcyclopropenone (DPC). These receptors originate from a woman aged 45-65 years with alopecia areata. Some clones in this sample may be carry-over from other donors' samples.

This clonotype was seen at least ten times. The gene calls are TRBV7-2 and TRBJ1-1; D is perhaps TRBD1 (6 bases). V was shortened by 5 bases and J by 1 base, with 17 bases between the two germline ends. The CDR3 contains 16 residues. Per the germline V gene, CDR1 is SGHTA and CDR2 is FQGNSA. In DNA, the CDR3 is TGTGCCAGCAGCCTCTTAGGGGGGGTCAGGAACACTGAAGCTTTCTTT. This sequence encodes CASSLLGGVRNTEAFF.

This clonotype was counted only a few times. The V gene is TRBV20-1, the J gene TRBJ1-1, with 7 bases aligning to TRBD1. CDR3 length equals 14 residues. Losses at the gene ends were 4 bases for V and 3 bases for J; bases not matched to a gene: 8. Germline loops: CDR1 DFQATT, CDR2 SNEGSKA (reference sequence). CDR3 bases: TGCAGTGCTACCCGACAGGGACATTACACTGAAGCTTTCTTT. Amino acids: CSATRQGHYTEAFF.

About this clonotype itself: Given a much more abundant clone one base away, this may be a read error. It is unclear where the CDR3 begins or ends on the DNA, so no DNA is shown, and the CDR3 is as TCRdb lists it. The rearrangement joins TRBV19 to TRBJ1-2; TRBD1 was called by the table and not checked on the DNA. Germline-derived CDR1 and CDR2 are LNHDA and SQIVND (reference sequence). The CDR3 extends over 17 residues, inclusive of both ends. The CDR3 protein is CASTSAGRGHFLDGYTF.

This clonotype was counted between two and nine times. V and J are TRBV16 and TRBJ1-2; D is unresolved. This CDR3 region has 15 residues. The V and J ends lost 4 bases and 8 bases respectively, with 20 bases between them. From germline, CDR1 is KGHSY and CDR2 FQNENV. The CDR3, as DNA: TGTGCCAGCAGCCCGGAACGTGGGCGGCATAGCGGCTACACCTTC. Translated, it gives CASSPERGRHSGYTF. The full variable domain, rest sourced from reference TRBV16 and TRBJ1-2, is GEEVAQTPKHLVRGEGQKAKLYCAPIKGHSYVFWYQQVLKNEFKFLISFQNENVFDETGMPKERFSAKCLPNSPCSLEIQATKLEDSAVYFCASSPERGRHSGYTFGSGTRLTVV.

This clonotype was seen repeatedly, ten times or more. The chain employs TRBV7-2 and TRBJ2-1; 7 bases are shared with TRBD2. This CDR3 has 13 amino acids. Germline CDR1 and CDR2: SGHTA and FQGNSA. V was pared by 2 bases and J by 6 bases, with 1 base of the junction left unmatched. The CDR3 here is CASSLRGSNEQFF. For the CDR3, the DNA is TGTGCCAGCAGCTTACGCGGGAGCAATGAGCAGTTCTTC.

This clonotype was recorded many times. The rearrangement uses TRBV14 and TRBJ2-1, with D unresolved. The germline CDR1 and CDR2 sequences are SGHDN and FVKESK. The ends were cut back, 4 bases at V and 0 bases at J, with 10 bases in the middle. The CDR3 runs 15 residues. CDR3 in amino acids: CASSPYKSSYNEQFF. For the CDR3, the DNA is TGTGCCAGCAGCCCTTACAAGAGCTCCTACAATGAGCAGTTCTTC.

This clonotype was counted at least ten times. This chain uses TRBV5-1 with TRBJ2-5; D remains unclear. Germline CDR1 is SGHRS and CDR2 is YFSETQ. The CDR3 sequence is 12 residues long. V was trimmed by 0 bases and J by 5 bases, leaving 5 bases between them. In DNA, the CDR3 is TGCGCCAGCAGCTTGGCCATGGAGACCCAGTACTTC. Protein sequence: CASSLAMETQYF.

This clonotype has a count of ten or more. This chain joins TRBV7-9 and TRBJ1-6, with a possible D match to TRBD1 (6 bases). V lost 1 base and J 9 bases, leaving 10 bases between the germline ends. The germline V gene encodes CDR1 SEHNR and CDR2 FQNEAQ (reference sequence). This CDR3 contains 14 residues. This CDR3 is CASSLVGQSSPLHF. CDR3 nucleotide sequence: TGTGCCAGCAGCTTAGTAGGACAGAGTTCACCCCTCCACTTT. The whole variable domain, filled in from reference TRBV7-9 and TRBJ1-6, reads DTGVSQNPRHKITKRGQNVTFRCDPISEHNRLYWYRQTLGQGPEFLTYFQNEAQLEKSRLLSDRFSAERPKGSFSTLEIQRTEQGDSAMYLCASSLVGQSSPLHFGNGTRLTVT.

For the CDR3, the DNA is TGTGCCACTGGGACTAGCGGGGGCCGCTCCTACAATGAGCAGTTCTTC. It codes for CATGTSGGRSYNEQFF. The chain combines TRBV24-1 with TRBJ2-1, with 14 nucleotides matching TRBD2. Germline loops: CDR1 KGHDR, CDR2 SFDVKD. The V and J ends lost 10 bases and 0 bases, in that order; junction bases with no gene match: 4. This CDR3 region has 16 residues.

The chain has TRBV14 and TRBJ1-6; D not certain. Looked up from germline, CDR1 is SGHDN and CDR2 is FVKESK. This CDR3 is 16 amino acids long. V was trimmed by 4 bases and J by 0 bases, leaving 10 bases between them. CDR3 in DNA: TGTGCCAGCAGCCTTACTCTGAGCTCCTATAATTCACCCCTCCACTTT. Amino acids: CASSLTLSSYNSPLHF. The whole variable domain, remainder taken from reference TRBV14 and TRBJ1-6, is EAGVTQFPSHSVIEKGQTVTLRCDPISGHDNLYWYRRVMGKEIKFLLHFVKESKQDESGMPNNRFLAERTGGTYSTLKVQPAELEDSGVYFCASSLTLSSYNSPLHFGNGTRLTVT.

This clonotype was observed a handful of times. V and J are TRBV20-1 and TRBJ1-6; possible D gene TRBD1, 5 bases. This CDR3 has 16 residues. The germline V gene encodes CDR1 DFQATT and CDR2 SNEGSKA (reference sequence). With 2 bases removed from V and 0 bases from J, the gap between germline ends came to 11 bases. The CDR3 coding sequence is TGCAGTGCTAGATTTCCAGGGAACTCCTATAATTCACCCCTCCACTTT. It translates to CSARFPGNSYNSPLHF.

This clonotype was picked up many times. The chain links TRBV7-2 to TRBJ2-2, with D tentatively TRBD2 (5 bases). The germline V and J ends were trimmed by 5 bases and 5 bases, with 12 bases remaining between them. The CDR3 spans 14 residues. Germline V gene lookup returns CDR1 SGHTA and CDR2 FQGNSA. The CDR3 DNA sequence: TGTGCCAGCAGCGGTCCGGGGAGTACCGGGGAGCTGTTTTTT. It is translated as CASSGPGSTGELFF. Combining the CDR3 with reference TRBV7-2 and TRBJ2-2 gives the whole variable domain GAGVSQSPSNKVTEKGKDVELRCDPISGHTALYWYRQSLGQGLEFLIYFQGNSAPDKSGLPSDRFSAERTGGSVSTLTIQRTQQEDSAVYLCASSGPGSTGELFFGEGSRLTVL.

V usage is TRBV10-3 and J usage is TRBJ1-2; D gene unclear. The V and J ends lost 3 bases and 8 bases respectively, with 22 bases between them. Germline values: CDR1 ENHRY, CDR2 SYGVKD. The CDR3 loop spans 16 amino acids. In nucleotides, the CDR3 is TGTGCCATCAGTGATCCCCTCCACTCGCTTCTGAAAGGCTACACCTTC. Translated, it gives CAISDPLHSLLKGYTF.

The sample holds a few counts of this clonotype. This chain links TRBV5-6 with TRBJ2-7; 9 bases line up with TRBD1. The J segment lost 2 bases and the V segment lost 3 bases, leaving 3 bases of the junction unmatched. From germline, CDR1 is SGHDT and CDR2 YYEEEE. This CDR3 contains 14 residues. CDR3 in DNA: TGTGCCAGCAGCTACGGACAGGGGACCTACGAGCAGTACTTC. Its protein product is CASSYGQGTYEQYF.

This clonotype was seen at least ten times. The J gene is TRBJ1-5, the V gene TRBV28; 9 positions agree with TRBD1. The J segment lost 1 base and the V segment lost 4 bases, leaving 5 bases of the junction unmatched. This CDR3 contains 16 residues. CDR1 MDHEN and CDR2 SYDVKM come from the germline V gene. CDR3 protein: CASSYRGRLSNQPQHF. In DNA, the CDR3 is TGTGCCAGCAGTTACAGGGGGCGTTTAAGCAATCAGCCCCAGCATTTT.

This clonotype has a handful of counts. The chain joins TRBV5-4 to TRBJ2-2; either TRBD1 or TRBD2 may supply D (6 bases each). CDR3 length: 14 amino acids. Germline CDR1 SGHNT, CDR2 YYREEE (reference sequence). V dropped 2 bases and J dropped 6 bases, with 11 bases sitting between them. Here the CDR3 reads CASSFGGQAGELFF. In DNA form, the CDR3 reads TGTGCCAGCAGCTTTGGGGGGCAGGCCGGGGAGCTGTTTTTT.

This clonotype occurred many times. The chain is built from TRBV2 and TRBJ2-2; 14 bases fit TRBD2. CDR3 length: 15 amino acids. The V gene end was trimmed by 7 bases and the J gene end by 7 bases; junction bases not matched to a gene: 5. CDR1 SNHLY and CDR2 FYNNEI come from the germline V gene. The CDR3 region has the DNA TGTGCCAGCAAGGGACTAGCGGGAGCGGGCGGGGAGCTGTTTTTT. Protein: CASKGLAGAGGELFF.